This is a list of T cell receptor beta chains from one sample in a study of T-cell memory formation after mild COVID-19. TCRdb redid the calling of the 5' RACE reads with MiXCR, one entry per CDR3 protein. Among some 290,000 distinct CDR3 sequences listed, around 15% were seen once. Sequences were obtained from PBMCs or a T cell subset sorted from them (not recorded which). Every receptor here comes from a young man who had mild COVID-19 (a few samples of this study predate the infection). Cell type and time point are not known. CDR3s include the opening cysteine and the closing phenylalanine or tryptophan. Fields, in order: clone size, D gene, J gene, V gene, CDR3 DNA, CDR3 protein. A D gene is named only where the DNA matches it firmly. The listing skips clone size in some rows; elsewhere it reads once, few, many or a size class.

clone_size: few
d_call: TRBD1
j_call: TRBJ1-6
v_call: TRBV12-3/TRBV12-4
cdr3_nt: TGTGCCAGCACCGGACAAAACGGACAGGGGAATTCACCCCTCCACTTT
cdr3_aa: CASTGQNGQGNSPLHF

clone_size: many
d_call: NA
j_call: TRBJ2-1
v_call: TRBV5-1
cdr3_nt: TGCGCCAGCAGCTTGGCCAGCTACAATGAGCAGTTCTTC
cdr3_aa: CASSLASYNEQFF

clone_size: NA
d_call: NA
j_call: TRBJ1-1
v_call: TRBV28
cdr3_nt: TGTGCCAGCAACATCGCGGACAGAGCGAACACTGAAGCTTTCTTT
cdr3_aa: CASNIADRANTEAFF

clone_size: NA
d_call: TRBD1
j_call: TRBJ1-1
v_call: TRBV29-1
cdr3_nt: TGCAGCGTTTGTTTTACAGGGGCGAACACTGAAGCTTTCTTT
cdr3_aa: CSVCFTGANTEAFF

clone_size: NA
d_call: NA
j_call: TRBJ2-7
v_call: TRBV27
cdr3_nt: TGTGCCAGCGCCGGGACGGGGCCCTACGAGCAGTACTTC
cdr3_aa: CASAGTGPYEQYF

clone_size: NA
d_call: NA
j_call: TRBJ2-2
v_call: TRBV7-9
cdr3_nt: TGTGCCAGCAGCTTTTACGTAACCGGGGAGCTGTTTTTT
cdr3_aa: CASSFYVTGELFF

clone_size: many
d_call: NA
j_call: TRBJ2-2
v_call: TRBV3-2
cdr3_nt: TGTGCCAGCAGCCAAGGGACTAGCGACTACACCGGGGAGCTGTTTTTT
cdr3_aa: CASSQGTSDYTGELFF

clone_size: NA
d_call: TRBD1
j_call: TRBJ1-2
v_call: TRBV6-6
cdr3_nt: TGTGCCAGCAGTTACCGGACAGGGGGAGGCTATGGCTACACCTTC
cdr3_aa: CASSYRTGGGYGYTF

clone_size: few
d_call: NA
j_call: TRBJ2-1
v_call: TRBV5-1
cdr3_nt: TGCGCCAGCAGCAGACAGATCCTTTTTTCCAATGAGCAGTTCTTC
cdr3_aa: CASSRQILFSNEQFF

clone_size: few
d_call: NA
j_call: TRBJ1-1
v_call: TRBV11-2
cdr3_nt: TGTGCCAGCAGCTTAGAAGGGGAAACTGAAGCTTTCTTT
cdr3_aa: CASSLEGETEAFF

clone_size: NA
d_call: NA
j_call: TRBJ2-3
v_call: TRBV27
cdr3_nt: TGTGCCAGCAGCACGGTGCGGGGTGCCCCAGATACGCAGTATTTT
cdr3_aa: CASSTVRGAPDTQYF

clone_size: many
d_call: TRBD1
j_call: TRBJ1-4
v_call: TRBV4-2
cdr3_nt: TGTGCCAGCAGCCAAGATCCGGGACAGGGTGGGGAAAAACTGTTTTTT
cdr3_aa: CASSQDPGQGGEKLFF

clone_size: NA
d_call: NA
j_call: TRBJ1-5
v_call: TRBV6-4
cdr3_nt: TGTGCCAGCAGTACCTCGTCCGGGCTGCCCCAGCATTTT
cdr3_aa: CASSTSSGLPQHF

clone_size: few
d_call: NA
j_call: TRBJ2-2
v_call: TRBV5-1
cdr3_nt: TGCGCCAGCAGCTTACAGCCTACGAACACCGGGGAGCTGTTTTTT
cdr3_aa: CASSLQPTNTGELFF

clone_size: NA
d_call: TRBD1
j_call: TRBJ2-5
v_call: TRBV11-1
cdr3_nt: TGTGCCAGCAGCTGGGGGACAGGGGGCCGGGAGACCCAGTACTTC
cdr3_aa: CASSWGTGGRETQYF

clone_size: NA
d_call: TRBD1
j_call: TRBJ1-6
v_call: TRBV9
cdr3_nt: TGTGCCAGCAGCTCCCTCGGGACAGGGCTTCGACCCCTCCACTTT
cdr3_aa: CASSSLGTGLRPLHF

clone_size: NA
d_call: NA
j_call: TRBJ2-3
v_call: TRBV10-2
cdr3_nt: TGCGCCAGCAGCCTCAATCAATGGGGGGGCACAGATACGCAGTATTTT
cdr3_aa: CASSLNQWGGTDTQYF

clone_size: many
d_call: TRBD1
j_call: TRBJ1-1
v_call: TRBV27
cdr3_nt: TGTGCCAGCAGCCCCGCCCGCCGGGACAGGAACACTGAAGCTTTCTTT
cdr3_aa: CASSPARRDRNTEAFF

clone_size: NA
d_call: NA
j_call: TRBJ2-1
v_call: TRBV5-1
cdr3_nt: TGCGCCAGCAGCTTGGGGATGGGCAACAATGAGCAGTTCTTC
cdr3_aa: CASSLGMGNNEQFF

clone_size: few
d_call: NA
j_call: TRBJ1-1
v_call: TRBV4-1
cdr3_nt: TGCGCCAGCAGCCAGGGATGGGGGGGCTTGAACACTGAAGCTTTCTTT
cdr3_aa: CASSQGWGGLNTEAFF

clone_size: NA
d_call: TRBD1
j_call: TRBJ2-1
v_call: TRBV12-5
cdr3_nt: TGTGCTAGTGGTGGACAGGGGTTCTCCTCCTACAATGAGCAGTTCTTC
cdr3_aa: CASGGQGFSSYNEQFF

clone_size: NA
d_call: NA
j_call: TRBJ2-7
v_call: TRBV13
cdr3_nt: TGTGCCAGCAGCTGGACCGGGACCCTGTCTCGCGAGCAGTACTTC
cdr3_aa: CASSWTGTLSREQYF

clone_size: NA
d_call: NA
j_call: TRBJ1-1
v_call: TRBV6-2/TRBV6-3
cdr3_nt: TGTGCCAGCAGAGAATGGACAGCCATGAACACTGAAGCTTTCTTT
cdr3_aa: CASREWTAMNTEAFF

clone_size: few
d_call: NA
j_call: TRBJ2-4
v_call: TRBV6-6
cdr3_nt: TGTGCCAGCAGTACAGGAAACATTCAGTACTTC
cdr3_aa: CASSTGNIQYF

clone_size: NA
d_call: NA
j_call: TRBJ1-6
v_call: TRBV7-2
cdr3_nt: TGTGCCAGCAGCTTATCCGGCAGTTCACCCCTCCACTTT
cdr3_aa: CASSLSGSSPLHF

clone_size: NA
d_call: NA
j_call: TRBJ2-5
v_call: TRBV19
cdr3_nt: TGTGCCAGTAGTATACAGGGAGAGACCCAGTACTTC
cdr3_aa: CASSIQGETQYF

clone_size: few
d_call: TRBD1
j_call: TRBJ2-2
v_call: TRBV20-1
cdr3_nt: TGCAGTGCTCCTGGACAGGGGGCGGAAAGGGAGCTGTTTTTT
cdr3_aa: CSAPGQGAERELFF

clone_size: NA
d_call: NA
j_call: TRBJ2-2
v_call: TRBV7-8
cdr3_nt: TGTGCCAGCAGCTTAGGGGGCACCCACACCGGGGAGCTGTTTTTT
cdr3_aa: CASSLGGTHTGELFF

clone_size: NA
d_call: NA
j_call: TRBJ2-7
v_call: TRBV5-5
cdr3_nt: TGTGCCAGCAGACGCGGGACAGTTAAGTCGTACGAGCAGTACTTC
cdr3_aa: CASRRGTVKSYEQYF

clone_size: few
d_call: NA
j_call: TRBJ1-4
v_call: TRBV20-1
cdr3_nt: TGCAGTGTCCGGGGATCCAGGGGTGAAAAACTGTTTTTT
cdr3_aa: CSVRGSRGEKLFF

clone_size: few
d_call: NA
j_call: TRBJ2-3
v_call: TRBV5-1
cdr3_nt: TGCGCCAGCGCAGGGTTCACAGATACGCAGTATTTT
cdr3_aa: CASAGFTDTQYF